This is a list of T cell receptor beta chains from one sample in a study of OX40 agonist ivuxolimab in advanced cancers. Clones were read by immunoSEQ multiplex PCR, and TCRdb kept only the in-frame ones, dropping some. Altogether about 37,000 clones are present, around four fifths being singletons, with the ten largest covering just under 40%. The material was CD4+ or CD8+ T cells sorted from blood, obtained in a trial of the OX40 agonist ivuxolimab. The receptor source for this set is an adult with an advanced solid tumor such as melanoma, head and neck, liver or kidney cancer. The CDR3 runs from the conserved cysteine through the conserved F or W. D genes are given only for firm matches. Part of the rows lack a size; the others show once, few, many or a class for expanded clones.

D gene	V gene	J gene	clone size	CDR3 DNA	CDR3 protein
-	TRBV4-2	TRBJ2-2	-	TGTGCCAGCAGCCAAGGCGGGGCGGCCGGCGGGGAGCTGTTTTTT	CASSQGGAAGGELFF
-	TRBV9	TRBJ2-3	-	TGTGCCAGCAGCGTACTGGGGACAGATACGCAGTATTTT	CASSVLGTDTQYF
-	TRBV5-1	TRBJ2-5	-	TGCGCCAGCAGCTTGGCCACCGGGGAGACCCAGTACTTC	CASSLATGETQYF
TRBD1	TRBV19	TRBJ1-3	-	TGTGCCAGTAGTCCATGGACAGGGTCTGGAAACACCATATATTTT	CASSPWTGSGNTIYF
-	TRBV2	TRBJ1-3	-	TGTGCCAGCAGTCCCCGGGCCGGAAACACCATATATTTT	CASSPRAGNTIYF
-	TRBV30	TRBJ2-2	-	TGTGCCTCCCAAGGCCTAGGGACCGGGGAGCTGTTTTTT	CASQGLGTGELFF
-	TRBV18	TRBJ2-5	-	TGTGCCAGCTCCCAGTACCAAGAGACCCAGTACTTC	CASSQYQETQYF
TRBD1	TRBV18	TRBJ2-2	-	TGTGCCAGCTCACAACAGGGGCAGGACGGGGAGCTGTTTTTT	CASSQQGQDGELFF
-	TRBV7-6	TRBJ2-3	-	TGTGCCAGCAGCTTAGAGGTGGGAACAGATACGCAGTATTTT	CASSLEVGTDTQYF
-	TRBV4-1	TRBJ2-5	-	TGCGCCAGCAGCCAAGCTAGAGGGGGAGGGAGAGAGACCCAGTACTTC	CASSQARGGGRETQYF
-	TRBV9	TRBJ1-3	-	TGTGCCAGCAGCGCTCGGCTCACCGACGGCTCTGGAAACACCATATATTTT	CASSARLTDGSGNTIYF
-	TRBV6-5	TRBJ1-5	-	TGTGCCAGCACCAAGAAAAGCAATCAGCCCCAGCATTTT	CASTKKSNQPQHF
-	TRBV5-4	TRBJ2-3	-	TGTGCCAGCAGTTCCGGATCCCCCACAGATACGCAGTATTTT	CASSSGSPTDTQYF
-	TRBV10-3	TRBJ2-5	-	TGTGCCATCAGTGGGGGGGCGGGGGAGACCCAGTACTTC	CAISGGAGETQYF
-	TRBV2	TRBJ1-4	-	TGTGCCAGCAGCCAATACCTAGGAGGTTCGAGGGCAACTAATGAAAAACTGTTTTTT	CASSQYLGGSRATNEKLFF
TRBD1	TRBV5-8	TRBJ1-4	-	TGTGCCAGCAGCCCAACGACAGGGACTAATGAAAAACTGTTTTTT	CASSPTTGTNEKLFF
-	TRBV19	TRBJ1-5	few	TGTGCCAGGAGTAAAGAGTGGGGGCGTCAGCCCCAGCATTTT	CARSKEWGRQPQHF